The 25 T cell receptor beta chains below all came from one sample that was sequenced in a study of T cells after yellow fever vaccination. From the 5' RACE reads, TCRdb called clonotypes with MiXCR, one entry per CDR3 protein. The table has approximately 330,000 distinct CDR3 sequences, roughly an eighth seen once. The starting material was CD4+ T cells sorted from PBMCs, obtained 15 days after the yellow fever booster vaccination. The receptors shown here come from a young man who received the YFV17D yellow fever vaccine.

This clonotype was counted only a few times. CDR3 nucleotides: TGTGCCTGGGGCGGGGGGGGAGATACGCAGTATTTT. Translated, it gives CAWGGGGDTQYF. This chain links TRBV30 with TRBJ2-3; the match to TRBD2 covers 9 bases. CDR1 is GTSNPN and CDR2 is SVGIG in the germline V gene (reference sequence). J lost 5 bases, V lost 5 bases, and 2 bases had no gene match. The CDR3 covers 12 residues.

This clonotype showed up many times. The chain carries TRBV7-9 and TRBJ2-1; D is unclear. Trimming pared 0 bases from V and 1 base from J, leaving 4 bases between. This CDR3 spans 14 amino acids. Germline V gene sequence: CDR1 SEHNR, CDR2 FQNEAQ (reference sequence). CDR3 sequence (DNA): TGTGCCAGCAGCTTAGCGCAGTCCTACAATGAGCAGTTCTTC. Amino acids: CASSLAQSYNEQFF.

The chain joins TRBV18 to TRBJ1-2, with TRBD1 identical over 10 bases. The CDR3 length is 13 residues. Germline assignment: CDR1 KGHSH and CDR2 LQKENI. V shed 7 bases, J shed 4 bases, and the junction held 3 bases outside the gene matches. Here the CDR3 reads CASLRTGGYGYTF. CDR3 bases: TGTGCCAGCTTGAGGACAGGGGGCTATGGCTACACCTTC.

CDR3 DNA: TGTGCCAGCAGCTTAGAGGTGGGGACGGTTGGATGCACCTTC. Protein product: CASSLEVGTVGCTF. The rearrangement joins TRBV7-9 to TRBJ1-2; the D gene is possibly TRBD1 (5 bases). There are 14 residues in the CDR3. Germline CDR1 is SEHNR and CDR2 is FQNEAQ (reference sequence). Trimming took 1 base from V and 13 from J, leaving 19 bases between them.

The genes are TRBV6-1 and TRBJ1-6; the D gene is possibly TRBD1 (6 bases). Between the trimmed V and J ends, which lost 6 bases and 0 bases, there was a span of 12 bases. Per germline, CDR1 MNHNS and CDR2 SASEGT. The CDR3 sequence is 16 residues long. DNA for the CDR3: TGTGCCAGCAGCGAGGACAGTTACTCCTATAATTCACCCCTCCACTTT. The encoded protein is CASSEDSYSYNSPLHF.

The chain links TRBV7-2 to TRBJ1-2, with a weak D call TRBD1 (5 bases). Per the germline V gene, CDR1 is SGHTA and CDR2 is FQGNSA. Trimming pared 1 base from V and 4 bases from J, leaving 13 bases between. The CDR3 totals 15 residues. The CDR3 spells CASSLERQTSYGYTF. The CDR3 coding sequence is TGTGCCAGCAGCTTAGAACGACAGACCAGCTATGGCTACACCTTC.

The rearrangement links TRBV12-3 or TRBV12-4 to TRBJ2-5; D uncertain. V shed 2 bases and J shed 5 bases, with 12 bases lying between them. The CDR3 length is 14 residues. In DNA form, the CDR3 reads TGTGCCAGCAGTTTACGGCAGCTTGGGGAGACCCAGTACTTC. This codes for CASSLRQLGETQYF.

This chain links TRBV2 with TRBJ1-5; D ambiguous. Per germline, CDR1 SNHLY and CDR2 FYNNEI. V dropped 8 bases and J dropped 10 bases, with 15 bases sitting between them. This CDR3 contains 12 residues. CDR3 loop: CASRGEGGPQHF. The DNA for the CDR3 is TGTGCCAGCCGAGGAGAGGGCGGACCCCAGCATTTT.

This clonotype was counted only a few times. DNA for the CDR3: TGTGCCAGTGCATTACAGGGTTCTAATGAAAAACTGTTTTTT. Translated, it gives CASALQGSNEKLFF. The chain carries TRBV27 and TRBJ1-4; D is perhaps TRBD1 (6 bases). Per germline, CDR1 MNHEY and CDR2 SMNVEV (reference sequence). Trimming left V 9 bases short and J 3 bases short, with 14 bases between. This CDR3 comprises 14 residues.

The J gene is TRBJ1-1, the V gene TRBV2; a possible D gene is TRBD1 (6 bases). The CDR3 has 12 residues. V shed 3 bases and J shed 7 bases, with 9 bases lying between them. The germline gives CDR1 SNHLY, CDR2 FYNNEI. The chain's CDR3 is CASSDPDSEAFF. The DNA for the CDR3 is TGTGCCAGCAGTGACCCGGACAGTGAAGCTTTCTTT.

The chain recombines TRBV7-8 with TRBJ1-1, with D unclear. Germline-derived CDR1 and CDR2 are SGHVS and FQNEAQ. The V and J ends lost 2 bases and 8 bases respectively, with 12 bases between them. The CDR3 spans 13 residues. CDR3 sequence reads: CASSLPPAREAFF. The CDR3 bases are TGTGCCAGCAGCTTACCGCCGGCCCGAGAAGCTTTCTTT.

This rearrangement joins TRBV20-1 to TRBJ2-2; tentative D call: TRBD2 (6 bases). The germline CDR1 and CDR2 sequences are DFQATT and SNEGSKA (reference sequence). Trimming took 0 bases from V and 6 from J, leaving 11 bases between them. This CDR3 is 14 amino acids long. CDR3 DNA sequence: TGCAGTGCTAGAGAAGACACGGGGGCCGGGGAGCTGTTTTTT. The encoded protein is CSAREDTGAGELFF.

Worth noting for this clonotype: At one end the junction does not follow the germline gene, possibly because of a read error. This rearrangement joins TRBV7-9 to TRBJ2-7; D remains unclear. From germline, CDR1 is SEHNR and CDR2 FQNEAQ (reference sequence). The CDR3 consists of 11 residues. CDR3: CASSLQGPYNF. The DNA for the CDR3 is TGTGCCAGCAGCTTACAAGGTCCGTATAACTTC.

This clonotype was seen at least ten times. The chain uses TRBV4-1 and TRBJ2-3; 11 positions agree with TRBD2. Trimming removed 4 bases from V and 1 base from J; junction bases left unmatched: 7. This CDR3 comprises 17 residues. Germline V gene data show CDR1 as MGHRA and CDR2 as YSYEKL. The CDR3 DNA reads TGCGCCAGCAGCCCTTCCGGGACTAGCGGCCGCACAGATACGCAGTATTTT. It yields the protein CASSPSGTSGRTDTQYF.

This clonotype was observed a few times. CDR3 bases: TGTGCCAGCACACGCGGGGGATCAGATACGCAGTATTTT. Its protein product is CASTRGGSDTQYF. The gene calls are TRBV25-1 and TRBJ2-3; 7 bases fit TRBD2. The CDR3 has 13 amino acids. Germline lookup yields CDR1 MGHDK and CDR2 SYGVNS. V dropped 7 bases and J dropped 4; count of bases not matched to a gene: 5. The full variable domain, completed using reference TRBV25-1 and TRBJ2-3, is EADIYQTPRYLVIGTGKKITLECSQTMGHDKMYWYQQDPGMELHLIHYSYGVNSTEKGDLSSESTVSRIRTEHFPLTLESARPSHTSQYLCASTRGGSDTQYFGPGTRLTVL.

V and J are TRBV7-2 and TRBJ2-2; D is unclear. Trimming cost V 2 bases and J 4 bases, with 14 bases left between them. In germline, CDR1 is SGHTA, CDR2 FQGNSA. The CDR3 is 16 amino acids. CDR3 DNA sequence: TGTGCCAGCAGCTTAATTCGAGGAGCTGGCACCGGGGAGCTGTTTTTT. As protein: CASSLIRGAGTGELFF.

This clonotype was counted at least ten times. The J gene is TRBJ2-3, the V gene TRBV4-3; D remains ambiguous. The CDR3 has 13 residues. Trimming left V 1 base short and J 1 base short, with 3 bases between. Per the germline V gene, CDR1 is LGHNA and CDR2 is YSLEER. CDR3 sequence reads: CASSQVGTDTQYF. CDR3 in DNA: TGCGCCAGCAGCCAAGTCGGCACAGATACGCAGTATTTT.

The CDR3 sequence is CASSLWGISTDTQYF. CDR3 DNA sequence: TGTGCCAGCAGCCTCTGGGGAATCAGCACAGATACGCAGTATTTT. This chain joins TRBV7-2 and TRBJ2-3; D gene uncertain. Germline assignment: CDR1 SGHTA and CDR2 FQGNSA. The V end was cut by 5 bases, the J end by 0 bases, with 12 bases between. The CDR3 loop spans 15 amino acids.

The rearrangement uses TRBV5-1 and TRBJ1-4; a weak D match, TRBD1 (5 bases). The CDR3 contains 13 residues. Germline loops: CDR1 SGHRS, CDR2 YFSETQ. Trimming removed 4 bases from V and 5 bases from J, with 9 bases in between. The CDR3 reads CASSPGLNEKLFF. In nucleotides, the CDR3 is TGCGCCAGCAGCCCGGGACTCAATGAAAAACTGTTTTTT.

There are a few counts of this clonotype. This chain links TRBV20-1 with TRBJ1-1, with TRBD1 identical over 9 bases. Germline V gene sequence: CDR1 DFQATT, CDR2 SNEGSKA (reference sequence). The J segment lost 11 bases and the V segment lost 5 bases, leaving 6 bases of the junction unmatched. The CDR3 has 11 residues. The CDR3 reads CSALQGAWAFF. The CDR3 bases are TGCAGTGCTCTACAGGGGGCGTGGGCTTTCTTT.

This clonotype was observed a handful of times. This chain connects TRBV7-9 to TRBJ1-1; a weak D match, TRBD1 (5 bases). V dropped 6 bases and J dropped 11 bases, with 10 bases sitting between them. Germline assignment: CDR1 SEHNR and CDR2 FQNEAQ (reference sequence). The CDR3 totals 10 residues. This chain's CDR3 is CASSWDGAFF. DNA of the CDR3: TGTGCCAGCAGTTGGGACGGGGCTTTCTTT.

V usage is TRBV4-1 and J usage is TRBJ2-1, with TRBD2 matching over 8 bases. V lost 2 bases and J lost 9; bases outside the gene matches: 12. This CDR3 spans 16 amino acids. Germline V CDR1 and CDR2: MGHRA, YSYEKL. This chain's CDR3 is CASSQIAGLVLGEQFF. CDR3 DNA: TGCGCCAGCAGCCAAATAGCGGGGCTTGTTTTGGGTGAGCAGTTCTTC.

This clonotype appeared a few times. This chain joins TRBV28 and TRBJ1-2, with TRBD1 matching 9 bases. This CDR3 comprises 16 residues. V shed 4 bases and J 5 bases; nucleotides not matched to a gene: 11. Germline CDR1 and CDR2: MDHEN and SYDVKM. The CDR3 sequence is CASSWDRALAYYGYTF. CDR3 sequence (DNA): TGTGCCAGCAGTTGGGACAGGGCGTTAGCTTATTATGGCTACACCTTC.

The V and J genes are TRBV7-8 and TRBJ2-1; tentative D call: TRBD2 (6 bases). This CDR3 is built from 13 residues. Germline assignment: CDR1 SGHVS and CDR2 FQNEAQ. Trimming shortened V by 8 bases and J by 2 bases, and 10 bases separated the two germline ends. CDR3 nucleotides: TGTGCCAGCGGCACGGGGGCCTACAATGAGCAGTTCTTC. Amino acid sequence: CASGTGAYNEQFF.

This chain uses TRBV5-6 with TRBJ2-5; a weak D match, TRBD1 (5 bases). This CDR3 region has 13 residues. The germline V gene encodes CDR1 SGHDT and CDR2 YYEEEE. V dropped 3 bases and J dropped 5 bases, with 11 bases sitting between them. CDR3 coding DNA: TGTGCCAGCAGCTCTGCAGGGCGGGAGACCCAGTACTTC. This translates into CASSSAGRETQYF.